A single T cell receptor beta chain is shown here with its context. With a J-beta primer mix and a sample-barcoded 5' primer, a second PCR ran 7 to 11 cycles. TCRdb reanalysed the 5' RACE reads using MiXCR and keeps one entry per CDR3 protein. The sample includes approximately 600,000 distinct CDR3 sequences, under 65% of them seen just once. These data are taken from a study of blood T cells in healthy people across ages. Trimming shortened V by 0 bases and J by 0 bases, and 14 bases separated the two germline ends. CDR1 LGHNA and CDR2 YNFKEQ come from the germline V gene. This CDR3 is 17 amino acids long.

The specimen was blood. This sequence joins TRBV4-2 and TRBJ2-5; D gene unclear. The receptor comes from a man in his 60s in good health. Here the CDR3 reads CASSQDCGNPYQETQYF. DNA for the CDR3: TGTGCCAGCAGCCAAGATTGCGGTAACCCGTACCAAGAGACCCAGTACTTC.